These T cell receptor beta chains were read from a single sample in a study of preoperative IRX-2 immunotherapy in early breast cancer. Some clones are missing from TCRdb's copy, which holds only in-frame ones; the method was immunoSEQ multiplex PCR. The repertoire holds about 43,000 clones, with about 95% as singletons. The material sequenced was tumor tissue, taken after IRX-2 immunotherapy. The source is a human donor with breast cancer. Both conserved end residues are part of each CDR3. Each record gives: D gene, CDR3 length, J gene, clone size, V gene, CDR3 DNA, CDR3 protein. The D gene is left open where the match is weak. Clone size is stated in some rows and not others, as once, few, many or a class when expanded.

. 11 TRBJ2-7 . TRBV10-3 TGTGCCATCAGCTCAGGTTACGAGCAGTACTTC CAISSGYEQYF
. 13 TRBJ1-1 . TRBV18 TGTGCCAGCTCACCCCCGACGAACACTGAAGCTTTCTTT CASSPPTNTEAFF
. 14 TRBJ1-4 . TRBV7-6 TGTGCCAGCAGCTTAGCCTGGGCTAATGAAAAACTGTTTTTT CASSLAWANEKLFF
. 15 TRBJ2-2 . TRBV5-3 TGTGCCAGAAGCTTGGTCCCACTGAACACCGGGGAGCTGTTTTTT CARSLVPLNTGELFF
. 15 TRBJ2-5 once TRBV5-4 TGTGCCAGCAGCCACCAGGTGGTGGAGCAAGAGACCCAGTACTTC CASSHQVVEQETQYF
. 16 TRBJ2-7 . TRBV2 TGTGCCAGCAGATCCCACCCCGACGAAAACTCCTACGAGCAGTACTTC CASRSHPDENSYEQYF
TRBD1 12 TRBJ2-7 once TRBV5-1 TGCGCCAGCAGCCTGGGACAGGACGAGCAGTACTTC CASSLGQDEQYF
. 16 TRBJ2-7 . TRBV7-8 TGTGCCAGCAGCTTAGGACCCTTAGAACTTGCCTACGAGCAGTACTTC CASSLGPLELAYEQYF
. 13 TRBJ2-1 . TRBV5-1 TGCGCCAGCAGCTTGGGAGCCGACAATGAGCAGTTCTTC CASSLGADNEQFF
TRBD1 14 TRBJ2-1 . TRBV30 TGTGCCTGGAGTCTGACAGGGGTATACAATGAGCAGTTCTTC CAWSLTGVYNEQFF
TRBD2 15 TRBJ2-2 . TRBV7-8 TGTGCCAGCAGCCGGGACTACCGGAACACCGGGGAGCTGTTTTTT CASSRDYRNTGELFF
TRBD2 15 TRBJ2-7 . TRBV28 TGTGCCAGCAGTTTACTGCTAGCGGAGGCCTACGAGCAGTACTTC CASSLLLAEAYEQYF
TRBD1 15 TRBJ2-1 once TRBV4-1 TGCGCCAGCAGCCAACCCGACAGGGCTAAAGATGAGCAGTTCTTC CASSQPDRAKDEQFF
. 12 TRBJ2-7 . TRBV19 TGTGCCACCGGCCGGGGGAGATACGAGCAGTACTTC CATGRGRYEQYF
TRBD1 17 TRBJ2-7 . TRBV2 TGTGCCAGCAGCTCAGTCCTCCCGGGACAGGGGGCTTACGAGCAGTACTTC CASSSVLPGQGAYEQYF
TRBD2 15 TRBJ2-7 . TRBV5-1 TGCGCCAGCAGCTCGGGACTAGCGGGGGCCTACGAGCAGTACTTC CASSSGLAGAYEQYF
. 13 TRBJ2-7 once TRBV18 TGTGCCAGCTCACCGCGTCAGGATTCCGAGCAGTACTTC CASSPRQDSEQYF
. 13 TRBJ2-2 . TRBV2 TGTGCCAGCAGGGAGCAGAGCACCGGGGAGCTGTTTTTT CASREQSTGELFF
. 14 TRBJ1-5 . TRBV6-1 TGTGCCAGCAGTGAATTTCTCTGGGATCAGCCCCAGCATTTT CASSEFLWDQPQHF
. 14 TRBJ1-2 . TRBV5-6 TGTGCCAGCAGCTTGTTGGAGGTCGGCTATGGCTACACCTTC CASSLLEVGYGYTF
TRBD1 14 TRBJ1-2 . TRBV5-6 TGTGCCAGCAGTAGCCGACAGGGCCGCTATGGCTACACCTTC CASSSRQGRYGYTF
TRBD1 17 TRBJ2-2 . TRBV10-2 TGCGCCAGCAGTGAAGGACAGGGGTTTGTTGGCACCGGGGAGCTGTTTTTT CASSEGQGFVGTGELFF
. 12 TRBJ2-7 . TRBV29-1 TGCAGCGTCTCCGGGACACCCTACGAGCAGTACTTC CSVSGTPYEQYF
. 15 TRBJ1-2 few TRBV5-8 TGTGCCAGCTCGAAGCCCAGGGGACTATACTATGGCTACACCTTC CASSKPRGLYYGYTF
TRBD1 14 TRBJ1-2 . TRBV14 TGTGCCAGCAGCCCGACAGGGGACCCTTATGGCTACACCTTC CASSPTGDPYGYTF
. 16 TRBJ1-6 . TRBV2 TGTGCCAGCAGCGGACGGTTCAGCTCCTATAATTCACCCCTCCACTTT CASSGRFSSYNSPLHF
TRBD2 16 TRBJ2-7 . TRBV4-3 TGCGCCAGCAGCCAAGGGGTAGCGGGGGGGTTCTACGAGCAGTACTTC CASSQGVAGGFYEQYF
. 14 TRBJ2-3 . TRBV28 TGTGCCAGCAGTTTAGGGCAGGGGACAGATACGCAGTATTTT CASSLGQGTDTQYF
TRBD1 15 TRBJ1-2 . TRBV9 TGTGCCAGCAGCGTAGGGCCGAGACAGGGTGGCGGCTACACCTTC CASSVGPRQGGGYTF
. 15 TRBJ1-1 . TRBV28 TGTGCCAGCAGTTTGGGACGGTTCATGAACACTGAAGCTTTCTTT CASSLGRFMNTEAFF
. 18 TRBJ2-6 . TRBV5-5 TGTGCCAGCAACTTTAGAGCTAGCGCCAGCTCTGGGGCCAACGTCCTGACTTTC CASNFRASASSGANVLTF
. 14 TRBJ2-3 . TRBV7-3 TGTGCCAGCAGCTTAGTCGGTTCGTCGGATACGCAGTATTTT CASSLVGSSDTQYF
. 14 TRBJ2-1 . TRBV25-1 TGTGCCAGTAAGACTCTCCCCGAGTACGATGAGCAGTTCTTC CASKTLPEYDEQFF
TRBD2 17 TRBJ2-7 . TRBV4-2 TGTGCCAGCAGCCCATACGGGACTAGCGGGATATCCTACGAGCAGTACTTC CASSPYGTSGISYEQYF
. 13 TRBJ1-5 . TRBV6-5 TGTGCCAGCAGTTACGGGAGGAATCAGCCCCAGCATTTT CASSYGRNQPQHF
TRBD1 14 TRBJ2-2 . TRBV18 TGTGCCAGCTCTCAGGACAGGGCCACCGGGGAGCTGTTTTTT CASSQDRATGELFF
TRBD2 16 TRBJ2-2 . TRBV19 TGTGCCAGTAGTATAAGCGGGGGGTGGCACACCGGGGAGCTGTTTTTT CASSISGGWHTGELFF
TRBD1 15 TRBJ1-2 . TRBV2 TGTGCCAGCAGGACCGGGGTGGACAGGGGCTATGGCTACACCTTC CASRTGVDRGYGYTF
TRBD2 17 TRBJ2-5 once TRBV10-3 TGTGCCTCCGCCCGAGGTGCTAGCGGGGGACCGGGGGAGACCCAGTACTTC CASARGASGGPGETQYF
TRBD1 14 TRBJ1-5 . TRBV2 TGTGCCAGCAGCCCAGACAGGGTTGGCCAGCCCCAGCATTTT CASSPDRVGQPQHF
. 16 TRBJ1-5 . TRBV27 TGTGCCAGCAGTTTTGGGGGTAGTAGGGGAACCCAGCCCCAGCATTTT CASSFGGSRGTQPQHF
TRBD1 14 TRBJ2-3 . TRBV11-3 TGTGCCAGCAGCTCGGGACAGAGAGGGGATACGCAGTATTTT CASSSGQRGDTQYF
. 12 TRBJ2-7 . TRBV10-3 TGTGCCATCAGCGGATCTGCCTACGAGCAGTACTTC CAISGSAYEQYF
. 14 TRBJ2-1 . TRBV7-8 TGTGCCAGCGGGTTTGGTGCCGAATACAATGAGCAGTTCTTC CASGFGAEYNEQFF
TRBD1 16 TRBJ1-6 few TRBV14 TGTGCCAGCAGCCAACTTTGGGACAGGGGAGGATCACCCCTCCACTTT CASSQLWDRGGSPLHF
TRBD1 16 TRBJ1-5 . TRBV6-6 TGTGCCAGCAGTGGCCCCGGGACAGGGGGTTATCAGCCCCAGCATTTT CASSGPGTGGYQPQHF
TRBD1 14 TRBJ2-7 . TRBV7-9 TGTGCCAGCAGCTTTCTAGGACAGGGTTACGAGCAGTACTTC CASSFLGQGYEQYF
TRBD1 15 TRBJ1-1 few TRBV27 TGTGCCAGCAGTTTTGTGGGACAGCAGAACACTGAAGCTTTCTTT CASSFVGQQNTEAFF
. 13 TRBJ1-2 . TRBV5-1 TGCGCCAGCAGCTTGGCAATGATGGGCGGCTACACCTTC CASSLAMMGGYTF
. 13 TRBJ2-3 . TRBV5-1 TGCGCCAGCAGCTTGGATCGGACAAGTACGCAGTATTTT CASSLDRTSTQYF
TRBD1 12 TRBJ1-1 . TRBV5-1 TGCGCCAGCAGCAAAGGACAGGGTGAAGCTTTCTTT CASSKGQGEAFF
. 13 TRBJ2-7 . TRBV5-5 TGTGCCAGCAGCTTGGGACAGCTCTTGGAGCAGTACTTC CASSLGQLLEQYF
. 15 TRBJ2-6 . TRBV27 TGTGCCAGCAGTATCACCGGCTCTGGGGCCAACGTCCTGACTTTC CASSITGSGANVLTF
. 15 TRBJ2-7 . TRBV4-3 TGCGCCAGCAGCCAAGAGGCGACTAGTACTCGCGAGCAGTACTTC CASSQEATSTREQYF
. 14 TRBJ2-5 . TRBV10-3 TGTGCCATCAGTGAGTTTGGGGTCGACGAGACCCAGTACTTC CAISEFGVDETQYF